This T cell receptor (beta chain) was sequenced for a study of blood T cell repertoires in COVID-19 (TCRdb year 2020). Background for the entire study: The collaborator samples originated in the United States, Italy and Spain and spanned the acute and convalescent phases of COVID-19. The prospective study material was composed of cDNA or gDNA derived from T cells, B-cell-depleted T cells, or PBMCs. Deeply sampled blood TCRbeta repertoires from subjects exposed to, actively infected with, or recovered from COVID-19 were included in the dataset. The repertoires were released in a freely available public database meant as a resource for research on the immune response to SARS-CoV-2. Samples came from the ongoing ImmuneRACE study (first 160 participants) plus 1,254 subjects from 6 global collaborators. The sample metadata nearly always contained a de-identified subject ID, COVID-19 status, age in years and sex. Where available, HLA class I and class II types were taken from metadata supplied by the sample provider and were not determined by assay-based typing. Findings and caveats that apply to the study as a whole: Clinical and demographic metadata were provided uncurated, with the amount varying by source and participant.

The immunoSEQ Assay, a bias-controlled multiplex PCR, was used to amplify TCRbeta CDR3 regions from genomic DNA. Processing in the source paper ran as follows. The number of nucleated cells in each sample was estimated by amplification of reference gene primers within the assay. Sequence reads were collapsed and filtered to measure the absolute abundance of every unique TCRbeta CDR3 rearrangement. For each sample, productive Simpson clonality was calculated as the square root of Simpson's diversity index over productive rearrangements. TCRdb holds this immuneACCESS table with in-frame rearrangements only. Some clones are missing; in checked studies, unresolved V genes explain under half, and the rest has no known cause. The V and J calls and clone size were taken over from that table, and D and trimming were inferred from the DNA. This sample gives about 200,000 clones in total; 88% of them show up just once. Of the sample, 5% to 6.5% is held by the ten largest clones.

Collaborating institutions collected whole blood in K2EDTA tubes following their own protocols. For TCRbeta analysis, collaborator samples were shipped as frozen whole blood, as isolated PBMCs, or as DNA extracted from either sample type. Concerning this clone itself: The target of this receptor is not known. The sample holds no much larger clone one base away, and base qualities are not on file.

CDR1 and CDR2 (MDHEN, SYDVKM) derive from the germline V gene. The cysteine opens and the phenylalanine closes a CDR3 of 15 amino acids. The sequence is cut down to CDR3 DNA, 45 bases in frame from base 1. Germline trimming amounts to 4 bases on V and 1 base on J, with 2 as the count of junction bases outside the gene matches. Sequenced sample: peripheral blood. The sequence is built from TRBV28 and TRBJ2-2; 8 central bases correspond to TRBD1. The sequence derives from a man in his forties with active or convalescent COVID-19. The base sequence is TGTGCCAGCAGTTCGGGACAGGTGAACACCGGGGAGCTGTTTTTT. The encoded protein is CASSSGQVNTGELFF.